This TCR beta chain was captured by sequencing in a study of blood T cell repertoires in COVID-19 (dated by TCRdb to the early 2020s). As for the study more broadly: Samples from collaborators originated in the United States, Italy and Spain and spanned both the acute and convalescent phases of COVID-19. The repertoires were made available in a free public database intended to serve as a resource for research on the immune response to SARS-CoV-2. The prospective study material was composed of cDNA or gDNA derived from T cells, B-cell-depleted T cells, or PBMCs. The samples were drawn from the first 160 participants of the ongoing ImmuneRACE study and from 950 to 1,500 subjects provided by 6 global collaborators. Deeply sampled blood TCRbeta repertoires from subjects exposed to, actively infected with, or recovered from COVID-19 were included in the dataset. Where HLA class I and class II types were available, the types were taken from metadata supplied by the sample provider, not from assay-based typing. Nearly every sample came with metadata listing a de-identified subject ID, COVID-19 status, age in years and sex. Broader findings and caveats from the paper: The amount of clinical and demographic metadata varied by source and participant and was provided uncurated.

TCRbeta CDR3 regions were amplified from genomic DNA by means of the immunoSEQ Assay, a bias-controlled multiplex PCR. Per the source publication's procedure: The number of nucleated cells in each sample was estimated by amplification of reference gene primers within the assay. To quantify the absolute abundance of each unique TCRbeta CDR3 rearrangement, sequence reads were collapsed and filtered. For each sample, productive Simpson clonality was calculated by taking the square root of Simpson's diversity index across productive rearrangements. TCRdb mirrors the immuneACCESS table, restricted to in-frame sequences. Some clones are absent from its copies; in checked studies, under half trace to an unresolved V gene, and the reason for the others is unknown. That table supplies the V and J calls and clone size; D and trimming were determined from the DNA. In this sample the table shows fewer than 400,000 clones, around nine tenths of which occur a single time. The ten largest clones take up 2.5% to 3.5% of the sample.

With respect to this clone: Its specific antigen is unknown. There are no base qualities to consult, and no much larger clone falls within one base.

Whole blood was collected in K2EDTA tubes by collaborating institutions according to the institutions' own protocols. For TCRbeta analysis, collaborators shipped samples in one of three forms: frozen whole blood, isolated PBMCs, or DNA extracted from either of those sample types. A distance of 17 bases separates the germline ends of V and J, which lose 1 base and 4 bases respectively. CDR1 SGHRS and CDR2 YFSETQ were looked up in the germline V gene. The CDR3 runs 16 residues from the cysteine to the phenylalanine. The only DNA kept is the CDR3, 48 bases in frame from the first base. The material sequenced was peripheral blood. The source is a human donor in a cohort sampled during active COVID-19. This chain is built from TRBV5-1 and TRBJ1-1; TRBD1 is possibly the D segment (5 matching bases). The CDR3 region has the sequence CASSLFGGSVGTEAFF. In nucleotide form, the sequence is TGCGCCAGCAGCTTGTTTGGGGGGTCGGTCGGCACTGAAGCTTTCTTT.